A single sample gave rise to the 13 T cell receptor beta chains below, sequenced in a study of blood T cell repertoires in COVID-19. Sequenced by immunoSEQ multiplex PCR; TCRdb stores in-frame clones only, minus some. The top ten clones hold approximately 7.2% of a sample with roughly 230,000 clones, roughly 80% of them seen once. The sequenced sample consisted of peripheral blood. The receptors were sampled from a woman older than 75 with acute or convalescent COVID-19.

The chain couples TRBV3-1 (or the pseudogene TRBV3-2) to TRBJ2-5; 7 nucleotides align to TRBD2. The CDR3 runs 15 residues. With V trimmed by 0 bases and J by 1 base, 2 bases remained unmatched. The germline V gene has CDR1 LGHDT and CDR2 YNNKEL (reference sequence). The CDR3 coding sequence is TGTGCCAGCAGCCAAGAATGGGGGGGCCAAGAGACCCAGTACTTC. It specifies CASSQEWGGQETQYF.

This chain connects TRBV3-1 (or the pseudogene TRBV3-2) to TRBJ2-3; 9 bases map to TRBD1. This CDR3 has 13 residues. Germline loops: CDR1 LGHDT, CDR2 YNNKEL (reference sequence). Trimming took 8 bases from V and 1 from J; bases not matched to a gene: 1. Here the CDR3 reads CASRQGGTDTQYF. The CDR3 region has the DNA TGTGCCAGCCGACAGGGGGGCACAGATACGCAGTATTTT.

The chain couples TRBV24-1 to TRBJ2-5; tentative D call: TRBD2 (7 bases). Trimming cost V 3 bases and J 5 bases, with 15 bases left between them. This CDR3 spans 15 amino acids. Germline V gene lookup returns CDR1 KGHDR and CDR2 SFDVKD. The chain's CDR3 is CATSDGQWEGETQYF. Here the CDR3 DNA reads TGTGCCACCAGTGATGGACAGTGGGAGGGGGAGACCCAGTACTTC.

This clone was counted ten times or more. The chain combines TRBV19 with TRBJ2-7; perhaps TRBD1 as D (5 bases). The V end lost 5 bases, the J end lost 0 bases, and 14 bases lay between the germline ends. Germline assignment: CDR1 LNHDA and CDR2 SQIVND (reference sequence). The CDR3 is made up of 15 amino acids. The CDR3 loop reads CASSAQGWTSYEQYF. The CDR3 bases are TGTGCCAGTAGTGCTCAGGGTTGGACCTCCTACGAGCAGTACTTC.

V usage is TRBV5-1 and J usage is TRBJ2-2; 10 positions match TRBD2. Trimming cost V 2 bases and J 5 bases; bases outside gene matches: 6. The CDR3 runs to 16 residues. CDR1 and CDR2 from the germline V gene are SGHRS and YFSETQ. Here the CDR3 reads CASSLIAGGPTGELFF. For the CDR3, the DNA is TGCGCCAGCAGCTTAATAGCGGGGGGTCCGACCGGGGAGCTGTTTTTT. The whole variable domain, remainder taken from reference TRBV5-1 and TRBJ2-2, is KAGVTQTPRYLIKTRGQQVTLSCSPISGHRSVSWYQQTPGQGLQFLFEYFSETQRNKGNFPGRFSGRQFSNSRSEMNVSTLELGDSALYLCASSLIAGGPTGELFFGEGSRLTVL.

This clone was seen only a few times. The chain uses TRBV4-2 and TRBJ1-6, with D perhaps TRBD1 (6 bases). The CDR3 totals 16 residues. Germline V CDR1 and CDR2: LGHNA, YNFKEQ. V was cut by 2 bases and J by 8 bases, with 16 bases left in between. Written as DNA, the CDR3 is TGTGCCAGCAGCCAACCGACAGGTTTGCAGGATTCACCCCTCCACTTT. It yields the protein CASSQPTGLQDSPLHF.

This clone has just one count. CDR3 protein: CASSYSRETQYF. As DNA, the CDR3 is TGTGCCAGCAGTTATTCACGGGAGACCCAGTACTTC. This chain joins TRBV6-6 and TRBJ2-5; no clear D gene. Germline lookup yields CDR1 MNHNY and CDR2 SVGAGI (reference sequence). The CDR3 is 12 residues long. Trimming stripped 3 bases from V and 5 bases from J, with 7 bases between.

The rearrangement joins TRBV4-1 to TRBJ2-7, with 8 bases lining up with TRBD1. CDR3 size: 16 residues. CDR1 and CDR2 (germline): MGHRA, YSYEKL. V was pared by 0 bases and J by 5 bases, with 9 bases of the junction left unmatched. The CDR3 DNA is TGCGCCAGCAGCCAAGATCTCCCACAGGGGGTCCACGAGCAGTACTTC. Translated: CASSQDLPQGVHEQYF.

This rearrangement joins TRBV21-1 to TRBJ2-1; the table's D gene call, TRBD2, was not cross checked with the DNA. TRBV21-1 is an annotated pseudogene. The CDR3 is 15 amino acids. The CDR3 DNA follows: TGTGCCAGCAGCAACCTGGGCGGGAGTAGCTATGAGCAGTTCTTC. Amino acid sequence: CASSNLGGSSYEQFF.

The chain employs TRBV5-1 and TRBJ1-2; 10 nucleotides align to TRBD1. V shed 0 bases and J 6 bases; nucleotides not matched to a gene: 11. Germline-derived CDR1 and CDR2 are SGHRS and YFSETQ. The CDR3 is 17 amino acids. CDR3 DNA: TGCGCCAGCAGCTTGGGGGGTGATGGGACAGGGGTGAATGGCTACACCTTC. Protein: CASSLGGDGTGVNGYTF.

The V and J genes are TRBV5-1 and TRBJ1-2; tentatively, D is TRBD1 (6 bases). V lost 3 bases to trimming and J lost 4 bases, with 13 bases between them. The length of the CDR3 is 14 residues. Germline CDR1 SGHRS, CDR2 YFSETQ. Here the CDR3 DNA reads TGCGCCAGCAGCTCAGGGGTAGAGGGCTATGGCTACACCTTC. It encodes CASSSGVEGYGYTF.

Many counts were recorded for this clone. The genes are TRBV20-1 and TRBJ1-6; TRBD1 matches 10 bases. Trimming removed 3 bases from V and 7 bases from J; junction bases left unmatched: 3. Germline V gives CDR1 DFQATT, CDR2 SNEGSKA (reference sequence). The CDR3 consists of 14 residues. Here the CDR3 DNA reads TGCAGTGCTAGTAGACAGGGGGCGAATTCACCCCTCCACTTT. It yields the protein CSASRQGANSPLHF.

V usage is TRBV7-9 and J usage is TRBJ1-1, with TRBD1 as a possible D gene (5 bases). CDR3 size: 15 residues. Germline V lookup: CDR1 SEHNR, CDR2 FQNEAQ (reference sequence). Trimming took 6 bases from V and 4 from J, leaving 18 bases between them. CDR3 coding DNA: TGTGCCAGCAGTCTCGCCCAGGGACTTGGCACTGAAGCTTTCTTT. Amino acid sequence: CASSLAQGLGTEAFF.